The T cell receptor (beta chain) described here comes from a study of cytomegalovirus exposure and HLA in healthy donors. Study results and limitations: Looking again later, the authors saw that most CMV-associated TCR beta chains seemed HLA-restricted. The study labeled fewer than 200 TCR beta chains cytomegalovirus-associated. Among immune exposure information, only CMV serostatus was available.

The donors gave bone marrow, and they were healthy. Vbeta (60) and Jbeta (13) primers were used in the PCR. Profiling relied on immunoSEQ multiplex PCR, and the TCRdb table lists in-frame clones only, not all of them. In the table there are 150,000 to 200,000 clones, 70% to 80% of which are singletons. With regard to this clone: What it binds is not known.

The CDR3 contains 16 residues. V was pared by 4 bases and J by 0 bases, with 4 bases of the junction left unmatched. Germline assignment: CDR1 SGHTA and CDR2 FQGNSA. Sequencing was done on a sample of PBMCs. This TCR derives from a woman aged 35 to 49 in good health and CMV-seronegative. The V call is TRBV7-2, the J call TRBJ2-1; 9 bases are a match to TRBD2. CDR3 DNA: TGTGCCAGCAGCTGGACTAGCGCTAGCTCCTACAATGAGCAGTTCTTC. Its translation: CASSWTSASSYNEQFF.